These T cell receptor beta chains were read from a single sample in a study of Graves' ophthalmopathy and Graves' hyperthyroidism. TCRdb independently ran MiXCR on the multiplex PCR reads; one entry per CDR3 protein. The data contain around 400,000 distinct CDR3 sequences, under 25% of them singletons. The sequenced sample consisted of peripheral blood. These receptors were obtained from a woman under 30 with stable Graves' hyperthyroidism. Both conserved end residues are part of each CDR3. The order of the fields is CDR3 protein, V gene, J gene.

CDR3 protein: CASSTQIGLADPISVQYF
V gene: TRBV11-2
J gene: TRBJ2-7

CDR3 protein: CASSLEWNTGAFF
V gene: TRBV5-1
J gene: TRBJ1-1

CDR3 protein: CSVEDLGWTEAFF
V gene: TRBV29-1
J gene: TRBJ1-1

CDR3 protein: CSVEVTGNDFF
V gene: TRBV29-1
J gene: TRBJ1-1

CDR3 protein: CASSLRRGYGYTF
V gene: TRBV6-2/TRBV6-3
J gene: TRBJ1-2

CDR3 protein: CASSPIPGQSGANVLTF
V gene: TRBV11-1
J gene: TRBJ2-6

CDR3 protein: CSARVLRGYQETQYF
V gene: TRBV20-1
J gene: TRBJ2-5

CDR3 protein: CASRGERKTYEQYF
V gene: TRBV27
J gene: TRBJ2-7

CDR3 protein: CASSPRVEETQYF
V gene: TRBV6-1
J gene: TRBJ2-5

CDR3 protein: CASSPNRGVFGAFF
V gene: TRBV5-5
J gene: TRBJ1-1

CDR3 protein: CASSSGLAGGRGTQYF
V gene: TRBV7-2
J gene: TRBJ2-5

CDR3 protein: CASSDSGRGKNIQYF
V gene: TRBV7-2
J gene: TRBJ2-4

CDR3 protein: CASSLTISGRVYEQYF
V gene: TRBV5-1
J gene: TRBJ2-7

CDR3 protein: CASRGIYEQYF
V gene: TRBV25-1
J gene: TRBJ2-7

CDR3 protein: CASSSGQGLFGYTF
V gene: TRBV7-2
J gene: TRBJ1-2

CDR3 protein: CASSFGLAGLQETQYF
V gene: TRBV12-3/TRBV12-4
J gene: TRBJ2-5

CDR3 protein: CASIVYPAKGGNEQFF
V gene: TRBV6-1
J gene: TRBJ2-1

CDR3 protein: CALGWSNYGYTF
V gene: TRBV27
J gene: TRBJ1-2

CDR3 protein: CASSLRQNSLNTEAFF
V gene: TRBV7-4
J gene: TRBJ1-1

CDR3 protein: CASSLKGNYGYTF
V gene: TRBV27
J gene: TRBJ1-2

CDR3 protein: CASRGGQGAQTNTEAFF
V gene: TRBV6-2/TRBV6-3
J gene: TRBJ1-1

CDR3 protein: CASSPPGIQETQYF
V gene: TRBV6-1
J gene: TRBJ2-5

CDR3 protein: CASSSTGTGRETQYF
V gene: TRBV6-5
J gene: TRBJ2-5

CDR3 protein: CASSFGPEGTEAFF
V gene: TRBV5-1
J gene: TRBJ1-1

CDR3 protein: CASLTGGFSSGNTIYF
V gene: TRBV28
J gene: TRBJ1-3

CDR3 protein: CASSSFSGREQYF
V gene: TRBV5-1
J gene: TRBJ2-7

CDR3 protein: CASSFGDRETQYF
V gene: TRBV7-3
J gene: TRBJ2-5

CDR3 protein: CASSQPHGPFEQYF
V gene: TRBV4-1
J gene: TRBJ2-7

CDR3 protein: CASSLARGENIQYF
V gene: TRBV7-2
J gene: TRBJ2-4

CDR3 protein: CASSLGGDHSPLHF
V gene: TRBV12-3/TRBV12-4
J gene: TRBJ1-6

CDR3 protein: CASSPLHSSYEQYF
V gene: TRBV12-3/TRBV12-4
J gene: TRBJ2-7

CDR3 protein: CATSRVSAGELFF
V gene: TRBV15
J gene: TRBJ2-2

CDR3 protein: CSARAGIDEKLFF
V gene: TRBV20-1
J gene: TRBJ1-4

CDR3 protein: CASSSERAPHYEQYF
V gene: TRBV7-6
J gene: TRBJ2-7

CDR3 protein: CATSDRTGGGYTF
V gene: TRBV24-1
J gene: TRBJ1-2

CDR3 protein: CASSHNGQGSGYTF
V gene: TRBV7-9
J gene: TRBJ1-2

CDR3 protein: CAGPGDRAINSPLHF
V gene: TRBV2
J gene: TRBJ1-6

CDR3 protein: CSVGGRRGREDTEAFF
V gene: TRBV29-1
J gene: TRBJ1-1

CDR3 protein: CASSPQGFVSQPQHF
V gene: TRBV18
J gene: TRBJ1-5

CDR3 protein: CSASTGFHEQYF
V gene: TRBV20-1
J gene: TRBJ2-7

CDR3 protein: CASSSGTGSNQPQHF
V gene: TRBV11-1
J gene: TRBJ1-5

CDR3 protein: CASSSYRGYQPQHF
V gene: TRBV6-2/TRBV6-3
J gene: TRBJ1-5

CDR3 protein: CASSSFPGGEDYGYTF
V gene: TRBV6-5
J gene: TRBJ1-2

CDR3 protein: CASSLETGGETQYF
V gene: TRBV5-1
J gene: TRBJ2-5

CDR3 protein: CASSRRQGGSLEEQYF
V gene: TRBV4-2
J gene: TRBJ2-7

CDR3 protein: CASSLKGINQPQHF
V gene: TRBV7-2
J gene: TRBJ1-5

CDR3 protein: CASTEGRRGGYEQYF
V gene: TRBV2
J gene: TRBJ2-7

CDR3 protein: CASSPGQSGLEPQHF
V gene: TRBV27
J gene: TRBJ1-5